The 21 T cell receptor beta chains below all came from one sample that was sequenced in a study of cytomegalovirus exposure and HLA in healthy donors. The assay was immunoSEQ multiplex PCR, and TCRdb's table has in-frame clones only and misses some. In the table there are fewer than 200,000 clones, roughly nine tenths of which are singletons. The sample was PBMCs. These receptors were obtained from a man aged 25-40 years in good health and CMV-seropositive.

The chain is built from TRBV2 and TRBJ2-2; maybe TRBD1 (6 bases). There are 13 residues in the CDR3. Per the germline V gene, CDR1 is SNHLY and CDR2 is FYNNEI. Trimming took 8 bases from V and 5 from J, leaving 12 bases between them. The DNA for the CDR3 is TGTGCCAGCGCGGAGACAGGAACCGGGGAGCTGTTTTTT. It encodes CASAETGTGELFF.

The V gene is TRBV7-3, the J gene TRBJ2-7; no clear D. V lost 5 bases and J lost 3, with 17 bases in between. The CDR3 sequence is 15 residues long. The germline gives CDR1 SGHTA, CDR2 FQGTGA. CDR3 loop: CASSPGSERLYEQYF. In nucleotides, the CDR3 is TGTGCCAGCAGCCCCGGCTCAGAGCGCCTCTACGAGCAGTACTTC.

The V gene is TRBV7-2, the J gene TRBJ2-3, with 9 bases that match TRBD1. This CDR3 has 15 amino acids. Trimming took 4 bases from V and 2 from J; bases not matched to a gene: 4. Per the germline V gene, CDR1 is SGHTA and CDR2 is FQGNSA. This CDR3 is CASSSQGALTDTQYF. DNA of the CDR3: TGTGCCAGCAGCTCACAGGGGGCACTCACAGATACGCAGTATTTT.

This chain links TRBV7-6 with TRBJ2-7; 13 bases match TRBD2. Germline loops: CDR1 SGHVS, CDR2 FNYEAQ. The junction had 3 bases not matched to a gene; V was cut back by 3 bases and J by 4 bases. The CDR3 loop spans 15 amino acids. CDR3: CASSFGTSGVYEQYF. In nucleotides, the CDR3 is TGTGCCAGCAGCTTCGGGACTAGCGGGGTATACGAGCAGTACTTC. Complete variable domain (other parts from reference TRBV7-6 and TRBJ2-7): GAGVSQSPRYKVTKRGQDVALRCDPISGHVSLYWYRQALGQGPEFLTYFNYEAQQDKSGLPNDRFSAERPEGSISTLTIQRTEQRDSAMYRCASSFGTSGVYEQYFGPGTRLTVT.

The rearrangement links TRBV28 to TRBJ1-5; D might be TRBD1 (5 bases). V lost 1 base to trimming and J lost 4 bases, with 20 bases between them. The CDR3 contains 18 residues. Germline assignment: CDR1 MDHEN and CDR2 SYDVKM. CDR3 amino acids: CASSLYGVGRRGNQPQHF. The DNA for the CDR3 is TGTGCCAGCAGTTTATACGGCGTGGGGCGGAGGGGAAATCAGCCCCAGCATTTT.

The V gene is TRBV29-1, the J gene TRBJ2-3, with 8 bases fitting TRBD2. CDR1 and CDR2 (germline): SQVTM, ANQGSEA. The CDR3 totals 13 residues. V lost 7 bases to trimming and J lost 2 bases; unmatched junction nucleotides: 5. CDR3 sequence (DNA): TGCAGCGCAAATAGCGGGAACACAGATACGCAGTATTTT. Translation: CSANSGNTDTQYF.

The chain has TRBV7-6 and TRBJ2-2, with TRBD2 matching 12 bases. The J segment lost 2 bases and the V segment lost 5 bases, leaving 18 bases of the junction unmatched. CDR1 and CDR2 from the germline V gene are SGHVS and FNYEAQ. This CDR3 has 21 residues. The CDR3 reads CASSMGPLRLAGGPNTGELFF. The CDR3 DNA follows: TGTGCCAGCAGCATGGGCCCCCTACGGCTAGCGGGAGGGCCCAACACCGGGGAGCTGTTTTTT.

This clone was observed once. The gene calls are TRBV5-1 and TRBJ1-5; 11 bases align to TRBD1. V trimming: 4 bases; J trimming: 8 bases; junction bases outside the gene matches: 8. There are 15 residues in the CDR3. Germline CDR1 is SGHRS and CDR2 is YFSETQ. The CDR3 protein is CASSPGTGGMEPQHF. The CDR3 DNA is TGCGCCAGCAGCCCCGGGACAGGGGGTATGGAGCCCCAGCATTTT.

This clone was found many times. The CDR3 sequence: CASSRGQGARGTGELFF. The CDR3 DNA sequence: TGTGCCAGCAGCCGGGGACAGGGGGCTCGAGGCACCGGGGAGCTGTTTTTT. The chain combines TRBV2 with TRBJ2-2; 12 bases are a match to TRBD1. CDR1 is SNHLY and CDR2 is FYNNEI in the germline V gene. CDR3 length equals 17 residues. The V and J ends lost 6 bases and 4 bases, in that order; junction bases with no gene match: 9.

The chain has TRBV19 and TRBJ2-1; no clear D. The germline V gene encodes CDR1 LNHDA and CDR2 SQIVND (reference sequence). There are 14 residues in the CDR3. V was pared by 5 bases and J by 5 bases, with 13 bases between. CDR3 nucleotide sequence: TGTGCCAGTAGTTCACGGGTGGCGAACAATGAGCAGTTCTTC. This gives the protein CASSSRVANNEQFF.

The rearrangement uses TRBV18 and TRBJ2-7, with TRBD1 identical over 10 bases. Germline V gene data show CDR1 as KGHSH and CDR2 as LQKENI. This CDR3 is built from 14 residues. V was clipped by 2 bases and J by 2 bases; unmatched bases: 0. CDR3 sequence reads: CASSPGTGAYEQYF. CDR3 nucleotides: TGTGCCAGCTCACCAGGGACAGGGGCCTACGAGCAGTACTTC.

The chain carries TRBV19 and TRBJ1-1; 7 bases align to TRBD1. With V trimmed by 3 bases and J by 0 bases, 7 bases remained unmatched. Germline values: CDR1 LNHDA, CDR2 SQIVND (reference sequence). The CDR3 loop spans 16 amino acids. CDR3 protein: CASSIRDRTMNTEAFF. CDR3 in DNA: TGTGCCAGTAGTATCCGGGACAGAACGATGAACACTGAAGCTTTCTTT.

The chain is built from TRBV28 and TRBJ2-1; 10 bases match TRBD2. This CDR3 is 17 amino acids long. V gave up 0 bases and J gave up 7 bases; unmatched junction bases: 9. Germline CDR1 reads MDHEN; CDR2 reads SYDVKM. The CDR3: CASSLWRESGRANEQFF. The CDR3 DNA reads TGTGCCAGCAGTTTATGGAGGGAAAGCGGGAGGGCTAATGAGCAGTTCTTC. Full variable domain (remainder filled in from reference TRBV28 and TRBJ2-1): DVKVTQSSRYLVKRTGEKVFLECVQDMDHENMFWYRQDPGLGLRLIYFSYDVKMKEKGDIPEGYSVSREKKERFSLILESASTNQTSMYLCASSLWRESGRANEQFFGPGTRLTVL.

This clone was seen a few times. CDR3: CASSSGQGGETQYF. CDR3 DNA: TGTGCCAGCAGCTCGGGACAGGGCGGGGAGACCCAGTACTTC. The rearrangement links TRBV11-3 to TRBJ2-5; TRBD1 matches 9 bases. This CDR3 region has 14 residues. The V gene end was trimmed by 4 bases and the J gene end by 5 bases; junction bases not matched to a gene: 5. Germline loops: CDR1 SGHNT, CDR2 YENEEA.

The rearrangement joins TRBV6-5 to TRBJ1-2, with 8 bases lining up with TRBD1. V was pared by 6 bases and J by 8 bases, with 11 bases of the junction left unmatched. Germline V gene sequence: CDR1 MNHEY, CDR2 SVGAGI. CDR3 length: 14 residues. This CDR3 is CASSPLGQAGGYTF. CDR3 DNA: TGTGCCAGCAGCCCACTGGGACAGGCAGGGGGCTACACCTTC.

The gene calls are TRBV4-2 and TRBJ2-7; D may be TRBD2 (7 bases). Between the trimmed V and J ends, which lost 1 base and 7 bases, there was a span of 20 bases. The germline V gene encodes CDR1 LGHNA and CDR2 YNFKEQ. This CDR3 is built from 16 residues. This CDR3 reads CASSQVTTGRVLEQYF. DNA for the CDR3: TGTGCCAGCAGCCAAGTGACTACAGGGAGGGTACTAGAGCAGTACTTC.

This chain links TRBV6-6 with TRBJ1-1; D remains ambiguous. Germline V gives CDR1 MNHNY, CDR2 SVGAGI (reference sequence). Trimming shortened V by 0 bases and J by 0 bases, and 5 bases separated the two germline ends. This CDR3 region has 14 residues. CDR3 sequence reads: CASSYSEMNTEAFF. The DNA for the CDR3 is TGTGCCAGCAGTTACTCAGAGATGAACACTGAAGCTTTCTTT.

The gene calls are TRBV4-1 and TRBJ2-7; D is unresolved. The CDR3 covers 16 residues. In germline, CDR1 is MGHRA, CDR2 YSYEKL. V dropped 4 bases and J dropped 0 bases, with 16 bases sitting between them. The CDR3 protein is CASSPTPTTVSYEQYF. The CDR3 bases are TGCGCCAGCAGCCCGACACCTACTACCGTCTCCTACGAGCAGTACTTC.

This chain joins TRBV5-1 and TRBJ2-7, with 7 bases that match TRBD2. V gave up 0 bases and J gave up 3 bases; unmatched junction bases: 12. The germline gives CDR1 SGHRS, CDR2 YFSETQ. The CDR3 sequence is 17 residues long. The CDR3 loop is CASSLVGSGSVNYEQYF. The CDR3 region has the DNA TGCGCCAGCAGCTTGGTCGGTAGCGGGTCCGTAAACTACGAGCAGTACTTC.

Written as DNA, the CDR3 is TGTGCCAGCAGCTTGCGTCAAGGGGTTCAGCCCCAGCATTTT. This encodes CASSLRQGVQPQHF. The chain employs TRBV5-6 and TRBJ1-5; the D gene is possibly TRBD1 (5 bases). Germline V CDR1 and CDR2: SGHDT, YYEEEE. Trimming removed 1 base at V and 6 bases at J, with 11 bases between. This CDR3 comprises 14 residues.

This chain uses TRBV30 with TRBJ2-5; D is unresolved. Per the germline V gene, CDR1 is GTSNPN and CDR2 is SVGIG (reference sequence). V was shortened by 8 bases and J by 1 base, with 8 bases between the two germline ends. The CDR3 length is 11 residues. Written as DNA, the CDR3 is TGTGCCGGACGAGTCCAAGAGACCCAGTACTTC. This translates into CAGRVQETQYF.